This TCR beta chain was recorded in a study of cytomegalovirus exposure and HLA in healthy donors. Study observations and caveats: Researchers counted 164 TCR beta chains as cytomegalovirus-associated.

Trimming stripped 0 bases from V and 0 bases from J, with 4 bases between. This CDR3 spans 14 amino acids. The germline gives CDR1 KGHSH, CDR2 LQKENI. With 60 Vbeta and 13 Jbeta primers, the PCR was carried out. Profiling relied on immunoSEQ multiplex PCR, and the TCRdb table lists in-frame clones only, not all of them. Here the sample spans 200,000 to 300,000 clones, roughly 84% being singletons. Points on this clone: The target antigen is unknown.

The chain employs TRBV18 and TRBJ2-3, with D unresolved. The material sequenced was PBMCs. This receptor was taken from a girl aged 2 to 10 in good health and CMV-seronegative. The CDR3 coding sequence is TGTGCCAGCTCACCACCTAGTAGCACAGATACGCAGTATTTT. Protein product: CASSPPSSTDTQYF.